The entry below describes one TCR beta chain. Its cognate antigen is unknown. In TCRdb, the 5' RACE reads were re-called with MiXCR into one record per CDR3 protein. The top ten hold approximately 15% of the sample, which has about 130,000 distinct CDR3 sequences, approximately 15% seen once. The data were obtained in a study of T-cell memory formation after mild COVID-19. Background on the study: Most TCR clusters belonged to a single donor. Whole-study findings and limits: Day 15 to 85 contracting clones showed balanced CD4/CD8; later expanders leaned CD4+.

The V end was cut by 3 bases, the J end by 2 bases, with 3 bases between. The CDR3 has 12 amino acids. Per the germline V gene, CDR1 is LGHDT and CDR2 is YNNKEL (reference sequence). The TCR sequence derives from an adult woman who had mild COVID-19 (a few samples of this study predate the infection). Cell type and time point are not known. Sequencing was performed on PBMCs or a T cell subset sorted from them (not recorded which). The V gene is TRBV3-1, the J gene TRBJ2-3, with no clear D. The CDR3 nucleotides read TGTGCCAGCAGCCAGGTCACAGATACGCAGTATTTT. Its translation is CASSQVTDTQYF.